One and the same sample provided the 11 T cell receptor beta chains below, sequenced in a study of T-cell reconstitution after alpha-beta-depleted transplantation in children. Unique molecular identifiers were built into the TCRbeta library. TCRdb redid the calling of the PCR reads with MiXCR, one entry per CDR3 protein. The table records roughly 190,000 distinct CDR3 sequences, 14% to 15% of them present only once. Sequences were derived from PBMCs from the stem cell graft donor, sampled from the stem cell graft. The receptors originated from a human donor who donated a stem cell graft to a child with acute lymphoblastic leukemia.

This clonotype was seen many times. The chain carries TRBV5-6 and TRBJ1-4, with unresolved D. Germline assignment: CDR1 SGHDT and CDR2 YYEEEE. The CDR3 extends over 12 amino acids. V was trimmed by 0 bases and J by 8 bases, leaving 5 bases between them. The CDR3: CASSLEREKLFF. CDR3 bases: TGTGCCAGCAGCTTGGAACGGGAAAAACTGTTTTTT.

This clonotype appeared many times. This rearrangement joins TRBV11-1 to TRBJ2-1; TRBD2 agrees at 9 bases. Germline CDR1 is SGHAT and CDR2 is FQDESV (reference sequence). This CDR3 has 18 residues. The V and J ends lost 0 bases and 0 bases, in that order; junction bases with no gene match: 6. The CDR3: CASSLALGSGSSYNEQFF. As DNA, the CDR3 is TGTGCCAGCAGCTTAGCGCTAGGTAGCGGGAGCTCCTACAATGAGCAGTTCTTC.

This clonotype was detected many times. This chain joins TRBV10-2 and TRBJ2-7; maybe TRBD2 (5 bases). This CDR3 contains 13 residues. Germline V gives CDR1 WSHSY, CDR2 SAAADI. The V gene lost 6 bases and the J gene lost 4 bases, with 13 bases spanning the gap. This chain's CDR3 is CASRGGSHYEQYF. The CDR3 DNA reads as TGCGCCAGCAGAGGAGGCAGTCATTACGAGCAGTACTTC.

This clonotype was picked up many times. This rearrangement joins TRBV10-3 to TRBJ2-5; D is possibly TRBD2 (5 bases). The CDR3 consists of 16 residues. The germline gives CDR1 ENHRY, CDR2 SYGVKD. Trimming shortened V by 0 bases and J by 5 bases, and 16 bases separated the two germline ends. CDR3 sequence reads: CAISESPREGVETQYF. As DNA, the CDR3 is TGTGCCATCAGTGAGTCCCCCCGTGAGGGAGTCGAGACCCAGTACTTC.

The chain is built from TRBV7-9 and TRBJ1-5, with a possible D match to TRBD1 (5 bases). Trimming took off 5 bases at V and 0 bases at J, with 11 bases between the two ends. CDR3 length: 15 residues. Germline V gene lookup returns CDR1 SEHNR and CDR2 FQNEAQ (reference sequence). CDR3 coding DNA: TGTGCCAGCAGCAAATGGGGGGATAGCAATCAGCCCCAGCATTTT. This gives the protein CASSKWGDSNQPQHF.

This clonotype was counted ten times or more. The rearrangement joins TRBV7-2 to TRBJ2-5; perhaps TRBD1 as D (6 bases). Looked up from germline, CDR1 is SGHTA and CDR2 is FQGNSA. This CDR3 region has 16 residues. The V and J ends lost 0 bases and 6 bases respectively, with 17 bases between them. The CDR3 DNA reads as TGTGCCAGCAGCTTAGCTGCAGGGGTTCGAAAAAAGACCCAGTACTTC. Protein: CASSLAAGVRKKTQYF.

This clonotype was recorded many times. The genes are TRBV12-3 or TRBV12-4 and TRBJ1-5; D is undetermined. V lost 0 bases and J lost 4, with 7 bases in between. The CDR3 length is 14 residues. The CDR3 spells CASSLAPSNQPQHF. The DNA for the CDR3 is TGTGCCAGCAGTTTAGCGCCCTCTAATCAGCCCCAGCATTTT.

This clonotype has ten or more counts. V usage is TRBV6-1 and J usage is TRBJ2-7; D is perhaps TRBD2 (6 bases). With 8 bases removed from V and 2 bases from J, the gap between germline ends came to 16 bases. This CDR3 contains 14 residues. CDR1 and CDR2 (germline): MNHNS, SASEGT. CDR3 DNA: TGTGCCAGCTCGGGAGCGGCAGGTACCTACGAGCAGTACTTC. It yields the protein CASSGAAGTYEQYF.

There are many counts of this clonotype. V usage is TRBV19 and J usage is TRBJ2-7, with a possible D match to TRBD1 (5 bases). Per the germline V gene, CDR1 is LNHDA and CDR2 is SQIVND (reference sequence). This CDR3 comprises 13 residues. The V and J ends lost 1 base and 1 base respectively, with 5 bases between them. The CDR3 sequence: CASSIGQSYEQYF. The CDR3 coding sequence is TGTGCCAGTAGTATAGGACAGTCCTACGAGCAGTACTTC. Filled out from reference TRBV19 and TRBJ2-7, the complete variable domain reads DGGITQSPKYLFRKEGQNVTLSCEQNLNHDAMYWYRQDPGQGLRLIYYSQIVNDFQKGDIAEGYSVSREKKESFPLTVTSAQKNPTAFYLCASSIGQSYEQYFGPGTRLTVT.

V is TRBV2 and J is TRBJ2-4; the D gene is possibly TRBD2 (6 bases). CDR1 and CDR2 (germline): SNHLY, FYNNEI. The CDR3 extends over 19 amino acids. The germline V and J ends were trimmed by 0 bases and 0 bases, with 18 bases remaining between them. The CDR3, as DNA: TGTGCCAGCAGTGAAGCTAATCGGGAGAGAAACTTAGCCAAAAACATTCAGTACTTC. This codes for CASSEANRERNLAKNIQYF.

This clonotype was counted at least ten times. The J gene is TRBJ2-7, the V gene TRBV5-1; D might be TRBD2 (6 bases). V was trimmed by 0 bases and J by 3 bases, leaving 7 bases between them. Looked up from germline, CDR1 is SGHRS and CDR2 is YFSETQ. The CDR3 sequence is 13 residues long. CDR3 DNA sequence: TGCGCCAGCAGCTTGGGGGAGGTCTACGAGCAGTACTTC. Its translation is CASSLGEVYEQYF.